Detailed here is one T cell receptor beta chain. No antigen is known for it. This record comes from a study of vaccination and CD4 T cells after COVID-19. General study results and limits: The study found that a median around 90% of reactive clones in convalescent patients appeared only post-vaccination.

Sequence data for DNA of cultured CD4+ T cells were generated by the Oncomine TCR Beta short-read assay. Each CDR3 protein gets one entry after TCRdb re-called the PCR reads with MiXCR. The sample has about 3,300 distinct CDR3 sequences; around 47% are singletons. Trimming stripped 3 bases from V and 7 bases from J, with 12 bases between. Germline V gene sequence: CDR1 SGHTA, CDR2 FQGNSA. The length of the CDR3 is 13 residues. As for treatment: approximately nine-day PBMC culture with coronavirus spike peptide pools or control peptides (ViraFEST assay). V gene TRBV7-2 combines with J gene TRBJ1-2; no definite D call. The sequence was obtained from a human donor who had recovered from COVID-19. The sample was CD4+ T cells from blood, cultured in vitro. The CDR3, as DNA: TGTGCCAGCAGCTTCAACGCCTCGCCTGGCTACACCTTC. Protein: CASSFNASPGYTF.